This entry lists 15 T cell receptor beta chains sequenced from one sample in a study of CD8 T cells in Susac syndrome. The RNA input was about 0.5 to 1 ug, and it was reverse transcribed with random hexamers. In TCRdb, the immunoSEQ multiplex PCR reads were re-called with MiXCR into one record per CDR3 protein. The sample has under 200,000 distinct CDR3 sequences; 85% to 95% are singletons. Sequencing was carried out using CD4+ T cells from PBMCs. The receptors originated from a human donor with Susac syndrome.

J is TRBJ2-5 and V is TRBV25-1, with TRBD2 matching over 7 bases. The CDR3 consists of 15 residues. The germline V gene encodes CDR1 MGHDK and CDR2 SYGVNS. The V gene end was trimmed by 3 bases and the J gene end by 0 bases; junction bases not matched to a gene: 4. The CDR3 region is CASSDFAGDQETQYF. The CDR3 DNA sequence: TGTGCCAGCAGTGATTTCGCGGGGGACCAAGAGACCCAGTACTTC.

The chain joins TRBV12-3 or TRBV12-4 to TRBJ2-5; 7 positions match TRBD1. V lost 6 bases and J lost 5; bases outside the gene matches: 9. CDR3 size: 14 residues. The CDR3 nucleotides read TGTGCCAGCAGCTCCAGACAGGGATGGGAGACCCAGTACTTC. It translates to CASSSRQGWETQYF.

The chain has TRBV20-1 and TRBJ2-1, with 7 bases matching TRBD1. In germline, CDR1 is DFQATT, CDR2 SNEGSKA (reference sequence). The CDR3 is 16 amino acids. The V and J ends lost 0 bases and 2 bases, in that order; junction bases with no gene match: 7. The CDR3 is CSARDLGQGAYNEQFF. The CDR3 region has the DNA TGCAGTGCTAGAGATTTGGGGCAGGGGGCCTACAATGAGCAGTTCTTC.

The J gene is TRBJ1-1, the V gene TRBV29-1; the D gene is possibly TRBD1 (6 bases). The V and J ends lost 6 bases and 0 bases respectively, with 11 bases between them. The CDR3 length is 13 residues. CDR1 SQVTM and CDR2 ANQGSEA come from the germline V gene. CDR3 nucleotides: TGCAGCGTCCAGGGGAACCTGAACACTGAAGCTTTCTTT. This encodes CSVQGNLNTEAFF.

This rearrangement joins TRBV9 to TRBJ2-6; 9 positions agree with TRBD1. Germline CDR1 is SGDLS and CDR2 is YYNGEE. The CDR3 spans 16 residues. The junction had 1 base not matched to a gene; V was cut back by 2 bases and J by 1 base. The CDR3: CASSVGTGSGANVLTF. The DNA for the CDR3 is TGTGCCAGCAGCGTCGGGACAGGGTCTGGGGCCAACGTCCTGACTTTC.

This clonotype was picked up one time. As DNA, the CDR3 is TGTGCCAGCAGCACGCAGACAGATTCTAATTCACCCCTCCACTTT. Its protein is CASSTQTDSNSPLHF. The chain joins TRBV7-2 to TRBJ1-6; D perhaps matches TRBD1 (5 bases). This CDR3 is 15 amino acids long. Trimming pared 5 bases from V and 6 bases from J, leaving 14 bases between. Germline values: CDR1 SGHTA, CDR2 FQGNSA. The whole variable domain, filled in from reference TRBV7-2 and TRBJ1-6, reads GAGVSQSPSNKVTEKGKDVELRCDPISGHTALYWYRQSLGQGLEFLIYFQGNSAPDKSGLPSDRFSAERTGGSVSTLTIQRTQQEDSAVYLCASSTQTDSNSPLHFGNGTRLTVT.

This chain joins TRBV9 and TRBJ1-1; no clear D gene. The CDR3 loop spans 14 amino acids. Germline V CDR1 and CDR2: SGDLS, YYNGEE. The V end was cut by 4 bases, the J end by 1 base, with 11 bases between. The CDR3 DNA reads TGTGCCAGCAGCCCCTTAATGTGGAACACTGAAGCTTTCTTT. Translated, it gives CASSPLMWNTEAFF.

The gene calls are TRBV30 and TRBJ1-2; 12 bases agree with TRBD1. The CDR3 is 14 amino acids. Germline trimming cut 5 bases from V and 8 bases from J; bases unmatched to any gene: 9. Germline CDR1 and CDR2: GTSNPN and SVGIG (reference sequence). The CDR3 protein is CAWGTSGTGGGYTF. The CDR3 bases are TGTGCCTGGGGTACAAGCGGGACAGGGGGCGGCTACACCTTC.

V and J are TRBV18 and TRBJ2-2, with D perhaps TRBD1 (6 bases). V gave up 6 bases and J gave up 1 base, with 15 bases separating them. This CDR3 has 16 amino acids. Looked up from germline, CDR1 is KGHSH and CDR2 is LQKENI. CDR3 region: CASSDRDTKNTGELFF. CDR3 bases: TGTGCCAGCTCGGACCGGGACACCAAGAACACCGGGGAGCTGTTTTTT.

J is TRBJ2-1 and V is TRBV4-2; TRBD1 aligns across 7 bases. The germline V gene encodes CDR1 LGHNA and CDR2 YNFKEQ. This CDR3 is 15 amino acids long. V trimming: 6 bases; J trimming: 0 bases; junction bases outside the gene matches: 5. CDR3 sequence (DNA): TGTGCCAGCAGTCCCGGGACAGCCTCCTACAATGAGCAGTTCTTC. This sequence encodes CASSPGTASYNEQFF.

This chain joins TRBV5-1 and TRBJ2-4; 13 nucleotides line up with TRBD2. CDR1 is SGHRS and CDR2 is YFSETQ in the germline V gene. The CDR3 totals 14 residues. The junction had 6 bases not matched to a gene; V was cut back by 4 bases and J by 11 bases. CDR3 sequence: CASSIRTSGGLQYF. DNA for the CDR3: TGCGCCAGCAGCATCCGGACTAGCGGGGGTCTTCAGTACTTC.

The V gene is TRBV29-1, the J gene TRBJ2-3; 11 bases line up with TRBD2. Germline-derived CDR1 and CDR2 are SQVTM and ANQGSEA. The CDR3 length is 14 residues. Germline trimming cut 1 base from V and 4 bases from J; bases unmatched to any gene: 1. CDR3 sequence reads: CSVEASGGSDTQYF. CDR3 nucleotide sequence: TGCAGCGTTGAAGCTAGCGGGGGGTCAGATACGCAGTATTTT.

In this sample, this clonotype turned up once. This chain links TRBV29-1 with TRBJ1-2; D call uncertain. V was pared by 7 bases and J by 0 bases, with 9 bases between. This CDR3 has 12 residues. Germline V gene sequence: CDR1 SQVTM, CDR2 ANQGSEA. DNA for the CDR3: TGCAGCGGCTGGGCTACTAACTATGGCTACACCTTC. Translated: CSGWATNYGYTF. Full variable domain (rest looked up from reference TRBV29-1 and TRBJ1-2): SAVISQKPSRDICQRGTSLTIQCQVDSQVTMMFWYRQQPGQSLTLIATANQGSEATYESGFVIDKFPISRPNLTFSTLTVSNMSPEDSSIYLCSGWATNYGYTFGSGTRLTVV.

CDR3 amino acids: CASSLGLASDPFF. The DNA of the CDR3 is TGTGCCAGCAGCTTAGGGTTGGCGTCGGATCCTTTTTTT. The chain couples TRBV7-9 to TRBJ1-4; D remains ambiguous. This CDR3 spans 13 amino acids. The V end was cut by 1 base, the J end by 17 bases, with 17 bases between. CDR1 is SEHNR, CDR2 FQNEAQ, per germline (reference sequence).

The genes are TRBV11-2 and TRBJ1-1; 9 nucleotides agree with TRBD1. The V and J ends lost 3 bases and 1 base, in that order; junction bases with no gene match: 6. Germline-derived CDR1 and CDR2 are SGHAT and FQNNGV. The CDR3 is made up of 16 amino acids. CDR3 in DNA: TGTGCCAGCAGCTTTGAACAGGGGGCGGGGAACACTGAAGCTTTCTTT. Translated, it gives CASSFEQGAGNTEAFF.